The 18 T cell receptor beta chains given below trace back to one sample, sequenced in a study of graft-versus-host responses after intestinal transplantation. The method was immunoSEQ multiplex PCR; TCRdb's version includes in-frame clones alone and lacks a portion of them. The sample contains roughly 81,000 clones, 80% to 85% of which appear only once. Which antigens these TCRs recognize remains unknown. The material was unstimulated CD4+ T cells sorted from spleen or lymph node cells, obtained before intestinal transplant. All receptors come from a human donor who received an intestinal transplant.

This chain joins TRBV4-1 and TRBJ1-1, with D possibly TRBD1 on 5 matching bases. The V end lost 4 bases, the J end lost 0 bases, and 24 bases lay between the germline ends. Germline CDR1 and CDR2: MGHRA and YSYEKL. The CDR3 runs 19 residues. The CDR3: CASSRYRISREGLNTEAFF. In DNA form, the CDR3 reads TGCGCCAGCAGCCGATACAGGATTTCCAGGGAAGGGCTGAACACTGAAGCTTTCTTT.

V and J are TRBV2 and TRBJ1-5; no firm D call. Germline values: CDR1 SNHLY, CDR2 FYNNEI. The CDR3 is made up of 15 amino acids. V was trimmed by 2 bases and J by 0 bases, leaving 8 bases between them. The DNA for the CDR3 is TGTGCCAGCAGTGAAATTTCGGTTAGCAATCAGCCCCAGCATTTT. Its protein is CASSEISVSNQPQHF.

The chain joins TRBV5-1 to TRBJ2-6, with a weak D call TRBD2 (6 bases). The CDR3 runs to 16 residues. V was pared by 4 bases and J by 4 bases, with 15 bases between. CDR1 SGHRS and CDR2 YFSETQ come from the germline V gene. CDR3 sequence reads: CASSKGLSQGANVLTF. CDR3 in DNA: TGCGCCAGCAGCAAGGGACTCTCCCAAGGGGCCAACGTCCTGACTTTC. Looking up the rest from reference TRBV5-1 and TRBJ2-6 gives the full variable domain: KAGVTQTPRYLIKTRGQQVTLSCSPISGHRSVSWYQQTPGQGLQFLFEYFSETQRNKGNFPGRFSGRQFSNSRSEMNVSTLELGDSALYLCASSKGLSQGANVLTFGAGSRLTVL.

The genes are TRBV25-1 and TRBJ2-5; 9 nucleotides line up with TRBD1. The end of the DNA is better explained by TRBJ2-7, so the J call may be wrong. The germline CDR1 and CDR2 sequences are MGHDK and SYGVNS. The CDR3 consists of 15 residues. The CDR3 nucleotides read TGTGCCAGCAGTGAATCCGGGACAGGGTTCCACGAGCAGTACTTC. It is translated as CASSESGTGFHEQYF.

This clone occurred once. The rearrangement links TRBV6-5 to TRBJ2-5; D possibly corresponds to TRBD2 (6 bases). The CDR3 has 13 residues. Germline V gives CDR1 MNHEY, CDR2 SVGAGI. V was shortened by 8 bases and J by 6 bases, with 16 bases between the two germline ends. This CDR3 is CASEGGDGKTQYF. In DNA form, the CDR3 reads TGTGCCAGCGAAGGAGGGGACGGAAAGACCCAGTACTTC.

The J gene is TRBJ2-7, the V gene TRBV6-5; TRBD1 matches 7 bases. Trimming cost V 7 bases and J 4 bases; bases outside gene matches: 7. There are 13 residues in the CDR3. Germline V gives CDR1 MNHEY, CDR2 SVGAGI. CDR3 amino acids: CASTPPGQYEQYF. The CDR3 DNA is TGTGCCAGCACCCCTCCGGGACAGTACGAGCAGTACTTC.

The genes are TRBV6-5 and TRBJ1-1, with 7 bases identical to TRBD1. V was pared by 7 bases and J by 4 bases, with 0 bases of the junction left unmatched. The CDR3 length is 11 residues. The germline V gene encodes CDR1 MNHEY and CDR2 SVGAGI. The DNA of the CDR3 is TGTGCCAGCACAGGGGGCACTGAAGCTTTCTTT. Its protein product is CASTGGTEAFF.

Worth noting for this clone: The same CDR3 can be traced to other DNA sequences in this sample. The chain has TRBV5-1 and TRBJ2-7, with D unresolved. The CDR3 spans 14 residues. V was pared by 2 bases and J by 0 bases, with 9 bases between. Per the germline V gene, CDR1 is SGHRS and CDR2 is YFSETQ. The CDR3 sequence: CASSLPSSSYEQYF. The CDR3 nucleotides are TGCGCCAGCAGCTTACCTTCCAGCTCCTACGAGCAGTACTTC. The variable domain in full, completed from reference TRBV5-1 and TRBJ2-7, reads KAGVTQTPRYLIKTRGQQVTLSCSPISGHRSVSWYQQTPGQGLQFLFEYFSETQRNKGNFPGRFSGRQFSNSRSEMNVSTLELGDSALYLCASSLPSSSYEQYFGPGTRLTVT.

V is TRBV7-8 and J is TRBJ2-7, with 7 bases lining up with TRBD1. The germline V gene has CDR1 SGHVS and CDR2 FQNEAQ. CDR3 size: 12 residues. Germline trimming cut 1 base from V and 12 bases from J; bases unmatched to any gene: 6. CDR3 DNA sequence: TGTGCCAGCAGCTTAGAGGGGGCGTCTAGGTACTTC. Encoded protein: CASSLEGASRYF.

This chain uses TRBV13 with TRBJ2-5, with 7 bases that match TRBD1. Germline V gives CDR1 PRHDT, CDR2 FYEKMQ (reference sequence). Unmatched junction bases numbered 5, after V lost 3 bases and J lost 1 base. This CDR3 has 15 residues. Written as DNA, the CDR3 is TGTGCCAGCAGCTTGGCCGGGACAGCCCAAGAGACCCAGTACTTC. Translation: CASSLAGTAQETQYF.

The rearrangement uses TRBV2 and TRBJ2-4; D might be TRBD2 (6 bases). With 7 bases removed from V and 8 bases from J, the gap between germline ends came to 18 bases. The germline CDR1 and CDR2 sequences are SNHLY and FYNNEI. The CDR3 runs 14 residues. CDR3 DNA sequence: TGTGCCAGCAAAGTTACTAGCCAAATGGACATTCAGTACTTC. Translation: CASKVTSQMDIQYF.

About this clone itself: Other DNA sequences of this sample code for an identical CDR3. The V gene is TRBV6-5, the J gene TRBJ2-5, with D possibly matching TRBD2 (6 bases). V was cut by 6 bases and J by 5 bases, with 13 bases left in between. CDR3 length: 13 residues. Germline values: CDR1 MNHEY, CDR2 SVGAGI. CDR3 region: CASSAGGRETQYF. The CDR3 coding sequence is TGTGCCAGCAGCGCCGGGGGACGGGAGACCCAGTACTTC.

The chain links TRBV19 to TRBJ2-5; 11 bases align to TRBD2. The CDR3 length is 16 residues. The V segment lost 1 base and the J segment 1 base; nucleotides outside the gene matches: 2. CDR1 and CDR2 (germline): LNHDA, SQIVND (reference sequence). The CDR3 DNA sequence: TGTGCCAGTAGTATAGGAGGGACTAGCGGCCAAGAGACCCAGTACTTC. It translates to CASSIGGTSGQETQYF.

The chain has TRBV28 and TRBJ2-5; maybe TRBD2 (5 bases). Trimming removed 5 bases at V and 5 bases at J, with 15 bases between. CDR3 length: 14 residues. Germline V gives CDR1 MDHEN, CDR2 SYDVKM. The CDR3, as DNA: TGTGCCAGCAGTACCCGTCAGCCGGGGGAGACCCAGTACTTC. It yields the protein CASSTRQPGETQYF. Complete variable domain (other parts from reference TRBV28 and TRBJ2-5): DVKVTQSSRYLVKRTGEKVFLECVQDMDHENMFWYRQDPGLGLRLIYFSYDVKMKEKGDIPEGYSVSREKKERFSLILESASTNQTSMYLCASSTRQPGETQYFGPGTRLLVL.

This clone has only one observation. The chain couples TRBV28 to TRBJ2-7; unclear D gene. Trimming removed 6 bases at V and 0 bases at J, with 6 bases between. Germline-derived CDR1 and CDR2 are MDHEN and SYDVKM. This CDR3 has 12 amino acids. The CDR3 nucleotides read TGTGCCAGCAGGGTGAGCTCCTACGAGCAGTACTTC. Its protein is CASRVSSYEQYF.

The CDR3 sequence is CASSLVGGRSTGELFF. Written as DNA, the CDR3 is TGCGCCAGCAGCTTGGTTGGGGGCCGCTCCACCGGGGAGCTGTTTTTT. The V and J genes are TRBV5-1 and TRBJ2-2; tentative D call: TRBD1 (6 bases). Germline assignment: CDR1 SGHRS and CDR2 YFSETQ. The CDR3 is 16 residues long. V lost 0 bases and J 4 bases, leaving 13 bases between the germline ends.

This clone was counted only a few times. V usage is TRBV6-5 and J usage is TRBJ2-7, with D possibly being TRBD1 (6 bases). The germline V gene has CDR1 MNHEY and CDR2 SVGAGI. The CDR3 runs 15 residues. Deletions cut 2 bases from V and 2 bases from J, with 13 bases between. The CDR3 DNA reads TGTGCCAGCAGTTACGGGGGCCTCGGCGCCTACGAGCAGTACTTC. The encoded protein is CASSYGGLGAYEQYF.

This sequence joins TRBV19 and TRBJ1-5; D is possibly TRBD1 (6 bases). Germline V gene sequence: CDR1 LNHDA, CDR2 SQIVND (reference sequence). V shed 6 bases and J shed 1 base, with 16 bases lying between them. This CDR3 region has 16 residues. CDR3 nucleotides: TGTGCCAGTAGCTCCAATTTGGGGGCAAGCAATCAGCCCCAGCATTTT. Encoded protein: CASSSNLGASNQPQHF.